A selection of T cell receptor beta chains follows, all from one sample in a study of cytomegalovirus exposure and HLA in healthy donors. The table came from immunoSEQ multiplex PCR; TCRdb's copy has only in-frame clones and leaves some out. The repertoire holds about 130,000 clones, under 20% seen once, with 2.9% in the top ten. The sample comprised PBMCs. These receptors were obtained from a female donor in good health and CMV-seropositive. Each CDR3 is given with its conserved first and last residue. D genes are given only for firm matches. The size of a clone is reported for some rows only, either as once, few or many, or as a class for expanded clones.

TRBJ1-4 | NA | few | TRBV7-9 | TGTGCCAGCAGCCCTACCAATCTCGAAAAACTGTTTTTT | CASSPTNLEKLFF
TRBJ2-1 | NA | NA | TRBV5-8 | TGTGCCAGCAGCCCGGTGGGAGCGTCCTACAATGAGCAGTTCTTC | CASSPVGASYNEQFF
TRBJ2-7 | TRBD2 | few | TRBV7-2 | TGTGCCAGCAGCTCCGGACTAGCGGGATCCTACGAGCAGTACTTC | CASSSGLAGSYEQYF
TRBJ2-7 | TRBD2 | NA | TRBV27 | TGTGCCAGCAGTGAACAGGCGGGAGGGCCGTCAGGCGAGCAGTACTTC | CASSEQAGGPSGEQYF
TRBJ2-1 | TRBD1 | NA | TRBV28 | TGTGCCAGCAGAACAGGGGTCTCCTACAATGAGCAGTTCTTC | CASRTGVSYNEQFF
TRBJ1-4 | TRBD1 | few | TRBV27 | TGTGCCAGCGGTTCCAAAAGGGACAGCTATGCAACTAATGAAAAACTGTTTTTT | CASGSKRDSYATNEKLFF
TRBJ1-2 | TRBD1 | NA | TRBV5-1 | TGCGCCAGCAGCCCGGGGACAGGCGTTATCCTAGCTAACTATGGCTACACCTTC | CASSPGTGVILANYGYTF
TRBJ2-1 | NA | few | TRBV2 | TGTGCCAGCAGTGAACGGACAGCCGGCAATGAGCAGTTCTTC | CASSERTAGNEQFF
TRBJ2-1 | NA | NA | TRBV27 | TGTGCCAGCAGTTTTAGCTTTGGCAATGAGCAGTTCTTC | CASSFSFGNEQFF
TRBJ1-5 | NA | few | TRBV6-1 | TGTGCCAGCCGAGGGAATAGCAATCAGCCCCAGCATTTT | CASRGNSNQPQHF
TRBJ2-3 | TRBD1 | few | TRBV25-1 | TGTGCCAGCAGTGACACCCCCGGACAGGGGGCTAGCACAGATACGCAGTATTTT | CASSDTPGQGASTDTQYF
TRBJ2-7 | NA | NA | TRBV6-5 | TGTGCCAGCAGTCGACGGACAGAATCCTACGAGCAGTACTTC | CASSRRTESYEQYF
TRBJ1-1 | TRBD1 | few | TRBV18 | TGTGCCAGCTCACCACCGGGACAGGGAAGAGGAAACACTGAAGCTTTCTTT | CASSPPGQGRGNTEAFF
TRBJ2-5 | TRBD2 | NA | TRBV9 | TGTGCCAGCAGCGAGGGGACTAGCGGGGGGGCCGGGGAGACCCAGTACTTC | CASSEGTSGGAGETQYF
TRBJ2-1 | TRBD1 | NA | TRBV29-1 | TGCAGCGTTAATAGGGACAGGGAAAGAAACTACAATGAGCAGTTCTTC | CSVNRDRERNYNEQFF
TRBJ2-3 | TRBD2 | NA | TRBV6-5 | TGTGCCAGCAGGGGGCTAGCGGTTACAGATACGCAGTATTTT | CASRGLAVTDTQYF
TRBJ1-5 | NA | few | TRBV4-3 | TGCGCCAGCAGCCAAGATGGGGGGAATCAGCCCCAGCATTTT | CASSQDGGNQPQHF
TRBJ1-5 | TRBD1 | few | TRBV5-6 | TGTGCCAGCAGCCTCCGGACAGGGTGGAGTCAGCCCCAGCATTTT | CASSLRTGWSQPQHF
TRBJ2-1 | NA | NA | TRBV4-1 | TGCGCCAGCAGCCCCCAGGGGGGAGGAGGGTCCTACAATGAGCAGTTCTTC | CASSPQGGGGSYNEQFF
TRBJ1-3 | NA | few | TRBV6-5 | TGTGCCAGCAGTCGGAGGGGAAAATTTGGAAACACCATATATTTT | CASSRRGKFGNTIYF
TRBJ1-1 | NA | NA | TRBV10-3 | TGTGCCATCCAGAATTTAAGTGTGAACACTGAAGCTTTCTTT | CAIQNLSVNTEAFF
TRBJ2-1 | NA | NA | TRBV4-1 | TGCGCCAGCAGCACGGGATACAATGAGCAGTTCTTC | CASSTGYNEQFF
TRBJ1-5 | NA | many | TRBV7-2 | TGTGCCAGCAGCCCAGACAGGAATCAGCCCCAGCATTTT | CASSPDRNQPQHF
TRBJ2-4 | NA | NA | TRBV28 | TGTGCCAGCAGTGGGGGGGGCTCAGAATTGTTCCGGCCTTCAAACATTCAGTACTTC | CASSGGGSELFRPSNIQYF
TRBJ1-6 | NA | NA | TRBV30 | TGTGCCTGGAGAAACAGGGCAAGAGATTCACCCCTCCGCTTT | CAWRNRARDSPLRF
TRBJ1-1 | NA | many | TRBV10-1 | TGCGCCAGCAGTGAACCAGGCCATGAAGCTTTCTTT | CASSEPGHEAFF
TRBJ1-6 | NA | NA | TRBV19 | TGTGCCAGTAGTCCCGGGGGGGTGAGTTCACCCCTCCACTTT | CASSPGGVSSPLHF
TRBJ2-3 | TRBD2 | NA | TRBV30 | TGTGCCTGGAGCGTAGGACTAGCGTTGGGCACAGATACGCAGTATTTT | CAWSVGLALGTDTQYF
TRBJ1-2 | TRBD1 | NA | TRBV14 | TGTGCCAGCAGCCGAGGCTTCCTCGGGACAGGGGGCAACTATGGCTACACCTTC | CASSRGFLGTGGNYGYTF
TRBJ2-7 | TRBD1 | NA | TRBV5-1 | TGCGCCAGCAGCTTGGTCCAGGGGGCCCTCTACGAGCAGTACTTC | CASSLVQGALYEQYF
TRBJ2-1 | NA | few | TRBV2 | TGTGCCAGCACCCTTCCGAGCTCCTACAATGAGCAGTTCTTC | CASTLPSSYNEQFF
TRBJ1-5 | NA | NA | TRBV6-1 | TGTGCCAGCAATCAGGACAGTTTTAGGCCCCAGCATTTT | CASNQDSFRPQHF
TRBJ1-1 | NA | few | TRBV29-1 | TGCAGCGGAATCAGGGAGAACACTGAAGCTTTCTTT | CSGIRENTEAFF
TRBJ2-5 | TRBD1 | few | TRBV14 | TGTGCCAGCAGCTCATTTCGGGACAGTGGGATGTTAGAGACCCAGTACTTC | CASSSFRDSGMLETQYF
TRBJ2-2 | NA | NA | TRBV4-2 | TGTGCCAGCAGCCAAGATGGGGGAGGGGGGTTGGGCGGGGAGCTGTTTTTT | CASSQDGGGGLGGELFF
TRBJ1-2 | TRBD1 | few | TRBV6-5 | TGTGCCAGTTCCCCCCAACCGGGACAGGGGGGAAACACCTTC | CASSPQPGQGGNTF
TRBJ2-5 | TRBD1 | NA | TRBV29-1 | TGCAGCGTTGAGAACCGGGACAGAGGAGAGACCCAGTACTTC | CSVENRDRGETQYF
TRBJ2-7 | TRBD1 | NA | TRBV6-5 | TGTGCCAGCAGTTCGCCTTGGACAGGTCCCCACGAGCAGTACTTC | CASSSPWTGPHEQYF
TRBJ1-1 | NA | NA | TRBV19 | TGTGCCAGTAGTATTCGGGAGGGAGGGAACACTGAAGCTTTCTTT | CASSIREGGNTEAFF
TRBJ1-2 | TRBD1 | NA | TRBV5-1 | TGCGCCAGCAGCTTAGGACAGGGAGGTAACTATGGCTACACCTTC | CASSLGQGGNYGYTF
TRBJ1-6 | NA | few | TRBV6-1 | TGTGCCAGCAGTGAATACCCGGGACTCTATAATTCACCCCTCCACTTT | CASSEYPGLYNSPLHF
TRBJ2-1 | NA | NA | TRBV5-1 | TGCGCCAGCAGCTCCGGGTGGGATGAGCAGTTCTTC | CASSSGWDEQFF
TRBJ1-4 | NA | NA | TRBV15 | TGTGCCACCAGCAGAGTGGCAGGGGCTAATGAAAAACTGTTTTTT | CATSRVAGANEKLFF
TRBJ1-2 | NA | few | TRBV27 | TGTGCCAGCAGTTTATTAGGAGGGTTAGGCTATGGCTACACCTTC | CASSLLGGLGYGYTF
TRBJ2-3 | TRBD1 | NA | TRBV18 | TGTGCCAGCTCACCGGTCACAGGGGTGGGAGATACGCAGTATTTT | CASSPVTGVGDTQYF
TRBJ2-3 | TRBD2 | NA | TRBV28 | TGTGCCAGTTCGGATCTAGCGGCTGTCACAGATACGCAGTATTTT | CASSDLAAVTDTQYF
TRBJ2-5 | NA | NA | TRBV6-1 | TGTGCCAGCAGTGAACATGACCCTGTAGGGGGAGAGACCCAGTACTTC | CASSEHDPVGGETQYF
TRBJ1-5 | NA | NA | TRBV19 | TGTGCCAGTAGTATAACAGGAAATCAGCCCCAGCATTTT | CASSITGNQPQHF
TRBJ2-5 | NA | NA | TRBV19 | TGTGCCAGTAGTATACGCAGATTAGAGACCCAGTACTTC | CASSIRRLETQYF
TRBJ1-1 | TRBD1 | NA | TRBV29-1 | TGCAGCGTTGCAGGGGGCCGGAACACTGAAGCTTTCTTT | CSVAGGRNTEAFF
TRBJ1-6 | TRBD1 | few | TRBV5-1 | TGCGCCAGCCGTCGGGACAGGGGGAATTCACCCCTCCACTTT | CASRRDRGNSPLHF
TRBJ2-7 | NA | NA | TRBV10-3 | TGTGCCATCAAGAAGGGGGGGCAGTACGAGCAGTACTTC | CAIKKGGQYEQYF